The 2 T cell receptor beta chains reported below all come from one sample, sequenced in a study of cytomegalovirus exposure and HLA in healthy donors. PCR employed 60 Vbeta and 13 Jbeta primers. Assay: immunoSEQ multiplex PCR; the TCRdb copy retains only in-frame clones and omits some. The repertoire consists of about 90,000 clones, with over 55% occurring once and the leading ten covering roughly a sixth. The specimen sequenced was PBMCs. Receptors originate from a woman aged 18-35 years in good health and CMV-seropositive.

This clone was counted between two and nine times. The gene calls are TRBV6-5 and TRBJ2-7; D ambiguous. CDR1 and CDR2 from the germline V gene are MNHEY and SVGAGI. The V end lost 0 bases, the J end lost 6 bases, and 9 bases lay between the germline ends. This CDR3 contains 13 residues. CDR3 loop: CASSYSTRSEQYF. CDR3 DNA: TGTGCCAGCAGTTACTCGACCAGGTCCGAGCAGTACTTC.

The chain combines TRBV4-1 with TRBJ1-1; 8 nucleotides match TRBD1. The CDR3 is made up of 15 amino acids. Germline values: CDR1 MGHRA, CDR2 YSYEKL. Trimming took 0 bases from V and 6 from J; bases not matched to a gene: 6. The chain's CDR3 is CASSQEDRDWSEAFF. The CDR3 DNA reads as TGCGCCAGCAGCCAAGAGGACAGGGATTGGTCTGAAGCTTTCTTT.